This T cell receptor beta chain was identified in a study of blood T cell repertoires in COVID-19. TCRdb's table, derived via immunoSEQ multiplex PCR, lists solely in-frame clones and lacks some. The table records roughly 250,000 clones, roughly 91% of them present only once. The germline V gene encodes CDR1 GTSNPN and CDR2 SVGIG (reference sequence). The CDR3 covers 16 residues. With 3 bases clipped from V and 2 bases from J, the junction kept 12 bases outside the gene matches. Source material: peripheral blood. The rearrangement uses TRBV30 and TRBJ1-2, with TRBD1 matching over 7 bases. This clonotype was sampled from a man between 25 and 39 years old with COVID-19, enrolled during active disease. CDR3 amino acids: CAWRARQGGKNYGYTF. The CDR3 DNA reads as TGTGCCTGGAGAGCAAGACAGGGTGGGAAAAACTATGGCTACACCTTC.